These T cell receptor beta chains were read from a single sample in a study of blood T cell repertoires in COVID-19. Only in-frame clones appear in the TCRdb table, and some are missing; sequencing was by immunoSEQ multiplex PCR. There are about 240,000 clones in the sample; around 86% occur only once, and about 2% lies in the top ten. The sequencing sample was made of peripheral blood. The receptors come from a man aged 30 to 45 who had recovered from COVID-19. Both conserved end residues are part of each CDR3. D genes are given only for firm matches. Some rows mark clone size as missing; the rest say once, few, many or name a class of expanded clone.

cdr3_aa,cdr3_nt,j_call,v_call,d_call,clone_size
CASSPTSGGSDTQYF,TGTGCCAGCAGCCCGACTAGCGGGGGGTCAGATACGCAGTATTTT,TRBJ2-3,TRBV9,TRBD2,-
CAIQQGQKDEAFF,TGTGCCATCCAACAGGGGCAGAAGGATGAAGCTTTCTTT,TRBJ1-1,TRBV10-3,TRBD1,few
CASSQDNPQGARWTEAFF,TGCGCCAGCAGCCAAGATAACCCACAGGGGGCGCGGTGGACTGAAGCTTTCTTT,TRBJ1-1,TRBV4-1,TRBD1,-
CASSFGGAQGTDTQYF,TGCGCCAGCAGCTTCGGCGGGGCGCAGGGCACAGATACGCAGTATTTT,TRBJ2-3,TRBV5-1,-,-
CASSQDYWDSRGTEAFF,TGCGCCAGCAGCCAAGATTATTGGGATTCGCGGGGCACTGAAGCTTTCTTT,TRBJ1-1,TRBV4-1,-,-
CASSYGTGNSYEQYF,TGTGCCAGCAGTTATGGGACAGGTAACTCCTACGAGCAGTACTTC,TRBJ2-7,TRBV6-2/TRBV6-3,TRBD1,-
CSVGERGRALNTEAFF,TGCAGCGTTGGGGAACGGGGTCGAGCACTGAACACTGAAGCTTTCTTT,TRBJ1-1,TRBV29-1,-,-
CASSPSETQYF,TGTGCCAGCTCACCCTCAGAGACCCAGTACTTC,TRBJ2-5,TRBV18,-,-
CASSLQGGGELFF,TGTGCCAGCAGCTTACAGGGGGGCGGGGAGCTGTTTTTT,TRBJ2-2,TRBV5-4,TRBD1,-
CASGAGIVSYEQYF,TGTGCCAGCGGCGCAGGGATCGTGTCCTACGAGCAGTACTTC,TRBJ2-7,TRBV2,-,-